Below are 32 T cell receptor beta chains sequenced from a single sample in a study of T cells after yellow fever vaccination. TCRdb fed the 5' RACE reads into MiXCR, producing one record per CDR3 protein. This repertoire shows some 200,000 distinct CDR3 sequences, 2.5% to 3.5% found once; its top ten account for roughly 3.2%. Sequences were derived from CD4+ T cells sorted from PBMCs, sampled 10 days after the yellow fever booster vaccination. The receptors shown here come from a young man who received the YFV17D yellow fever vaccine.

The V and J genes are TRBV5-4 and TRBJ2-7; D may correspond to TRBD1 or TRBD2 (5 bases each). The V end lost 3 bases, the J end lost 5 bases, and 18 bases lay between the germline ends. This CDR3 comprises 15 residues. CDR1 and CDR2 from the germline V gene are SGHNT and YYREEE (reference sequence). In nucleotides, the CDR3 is TGTGCCAGCAGCTCCCCCGCAGGGTGGGACCACGAGCAGTACTTC. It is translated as CASSSPAGWDHEQYF.

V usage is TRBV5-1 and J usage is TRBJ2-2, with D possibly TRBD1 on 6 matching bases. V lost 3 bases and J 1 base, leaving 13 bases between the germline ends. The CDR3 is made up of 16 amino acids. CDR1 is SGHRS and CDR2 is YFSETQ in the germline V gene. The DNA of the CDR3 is TGCGCCAGCAGCTCCACGGGCAGGGGGAACACCGGGGAGCTGTTTTTT. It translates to CASSSTGRGNTGELFF.

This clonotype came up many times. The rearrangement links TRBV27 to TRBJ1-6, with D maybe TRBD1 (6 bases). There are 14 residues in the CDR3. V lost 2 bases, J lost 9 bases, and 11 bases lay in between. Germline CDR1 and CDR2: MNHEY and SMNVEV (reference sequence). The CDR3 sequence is CASSLSQGRSPLHF. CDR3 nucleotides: TGTGCCAGCAGTTTAAGCCAGGGGCGTTCACCCCTCCACTTT.

In DNA, the CDR3 is TGTGCCAGCAGCTTACTAGACGTGATGGTCAGGGGAATAGGCACTGAAGCTTTCTTT. It is translated as CASSLLDVMVRGIGTEAFF. The chain combines TRBV7-9 with TRBJ1-1; maybe TRBD1 (6 bases). Per the germline V gene, CDR1 is SEHNR and CDR2 is FQNEAQ (reference sequence). The CDR3 is 19 amino acids. With 2 bases removed from V and 4 bases from J, the gap between germline ends came to 26 bases.

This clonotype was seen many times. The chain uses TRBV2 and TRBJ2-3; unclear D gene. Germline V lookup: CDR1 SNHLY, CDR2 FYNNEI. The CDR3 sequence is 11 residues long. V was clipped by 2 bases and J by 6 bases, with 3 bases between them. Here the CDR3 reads CASSELDTQYF. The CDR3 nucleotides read TGTGCCAGCAGTGAATTGGATACGCAGTATTTT.

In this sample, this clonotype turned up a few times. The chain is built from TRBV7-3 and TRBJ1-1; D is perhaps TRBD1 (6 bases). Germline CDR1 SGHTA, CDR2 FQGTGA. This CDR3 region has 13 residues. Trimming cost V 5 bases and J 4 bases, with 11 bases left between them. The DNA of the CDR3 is TGTGCCAGCAGCCTCGCGGGGGCCACTGAAGCTTTCTTT. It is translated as CASSLAGATEAFF.

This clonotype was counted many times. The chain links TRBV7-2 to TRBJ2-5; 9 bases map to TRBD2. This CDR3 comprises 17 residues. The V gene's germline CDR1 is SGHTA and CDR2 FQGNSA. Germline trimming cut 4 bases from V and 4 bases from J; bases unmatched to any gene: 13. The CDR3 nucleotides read TGTGCCAGCAGCTCGTCCGGACTAGCGAGGAGGGTAGAGACCCAGTACTTC. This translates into CASSSSGLARRVETQYF.

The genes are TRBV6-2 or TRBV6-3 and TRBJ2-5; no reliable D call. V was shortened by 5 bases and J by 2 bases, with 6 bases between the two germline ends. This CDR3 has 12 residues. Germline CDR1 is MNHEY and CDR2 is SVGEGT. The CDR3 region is CASSDLQETQYF. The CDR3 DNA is TGTGCCAGCAGTGATCTACAAGAGACCCAGTACTTC.

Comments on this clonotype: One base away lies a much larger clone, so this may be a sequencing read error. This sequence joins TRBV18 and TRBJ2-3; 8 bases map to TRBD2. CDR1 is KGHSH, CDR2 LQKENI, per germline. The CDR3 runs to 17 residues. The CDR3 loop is CASSPLGAGGRQDTEYF. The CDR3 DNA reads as TGTGCCAGCTCACCCCTAGGTGCGGGGGGCCGTCAAGATACGGAGTATTTT.

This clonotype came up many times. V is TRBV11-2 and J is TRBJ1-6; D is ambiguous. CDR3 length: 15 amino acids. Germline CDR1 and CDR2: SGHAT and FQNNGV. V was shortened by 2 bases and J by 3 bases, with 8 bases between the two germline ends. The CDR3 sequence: CASSLTPYYNSPLHF. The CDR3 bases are TGTGCCAGCAGCTTAACACCCTACTATAATTCACCCCTCCACTTT. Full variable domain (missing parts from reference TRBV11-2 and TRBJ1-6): EAGVAQSPRYKIIEKRQSVAFWCNPISGHATLYWYQQILGQGPKLLIQFQNNGVVDDSQLPKDRFSAERLKGVDSTLKIQPAKLEDSAVYLCASSLTPYYNSPLHFGNGTRLTVT.

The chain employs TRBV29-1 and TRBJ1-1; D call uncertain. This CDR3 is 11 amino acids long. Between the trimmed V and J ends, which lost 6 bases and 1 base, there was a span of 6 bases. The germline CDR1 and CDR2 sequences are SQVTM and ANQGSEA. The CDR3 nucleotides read TGCAGCGTCGACGGGAACACTGAAGCTTTCTTT. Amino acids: CSVDGNTEAFF.

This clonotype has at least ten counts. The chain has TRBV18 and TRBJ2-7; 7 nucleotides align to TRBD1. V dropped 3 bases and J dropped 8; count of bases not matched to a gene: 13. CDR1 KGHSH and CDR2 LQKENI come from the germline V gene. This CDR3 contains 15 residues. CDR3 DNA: TGTGCCAGCTCACCCGACCAGGTGACAGGGTTCAAGCAGTACTTC. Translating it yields CASSPDQVTGFKQYF.

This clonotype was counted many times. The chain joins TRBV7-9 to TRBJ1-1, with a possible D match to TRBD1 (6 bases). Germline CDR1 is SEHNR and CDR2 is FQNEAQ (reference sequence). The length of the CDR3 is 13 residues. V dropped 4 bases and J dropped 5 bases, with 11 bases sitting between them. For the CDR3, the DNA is TGTGCCAGCAGCTGGTTAGGGGGGACTGAAGCTTTCTTT. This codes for CASSWLGGTEAFF.

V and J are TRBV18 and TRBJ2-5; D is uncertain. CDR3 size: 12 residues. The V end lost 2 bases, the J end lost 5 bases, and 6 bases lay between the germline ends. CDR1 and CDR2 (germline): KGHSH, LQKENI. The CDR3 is CASSPSPETQYF. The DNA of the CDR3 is TGTGCCAGCTCACCAAGTCCGGAGACCCAGTACTTC.

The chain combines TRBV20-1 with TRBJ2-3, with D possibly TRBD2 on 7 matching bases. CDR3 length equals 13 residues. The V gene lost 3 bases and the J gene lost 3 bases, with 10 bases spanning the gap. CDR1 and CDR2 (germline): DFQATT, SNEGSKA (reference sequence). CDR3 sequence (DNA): TGCAGTGCTAGGGGGGGGGCAACAGATACGCAGTATTTT. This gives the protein CSARGGATDTQYF.

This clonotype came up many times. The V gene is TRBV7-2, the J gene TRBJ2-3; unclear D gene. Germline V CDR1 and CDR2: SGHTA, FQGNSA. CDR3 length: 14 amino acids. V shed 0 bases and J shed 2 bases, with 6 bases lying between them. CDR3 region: CASSLAPSTDTQYF. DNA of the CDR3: TGTGCCAGCAGCTTAGCGCCATCCACAGATACGCAGTATTTT.

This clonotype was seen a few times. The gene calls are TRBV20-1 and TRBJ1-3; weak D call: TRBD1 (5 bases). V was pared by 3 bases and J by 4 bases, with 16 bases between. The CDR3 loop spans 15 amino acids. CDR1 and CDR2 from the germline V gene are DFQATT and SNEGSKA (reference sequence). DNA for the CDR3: TGCAGTGCTAGCCCCCCCGGGACTGTAGGAAACACCATATATTTT. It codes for CSASPPGTVGNTIYF.

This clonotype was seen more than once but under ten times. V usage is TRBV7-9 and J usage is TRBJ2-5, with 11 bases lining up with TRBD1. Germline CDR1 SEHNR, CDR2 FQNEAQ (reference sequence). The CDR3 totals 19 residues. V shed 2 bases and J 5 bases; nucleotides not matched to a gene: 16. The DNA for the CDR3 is TGTGCCAGCAGCTTATCGGCCCGGACAGGGGGCCGGTCAATGGAGACCCAGTACTTC. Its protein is CASSLSARTGGRSMETQYF.

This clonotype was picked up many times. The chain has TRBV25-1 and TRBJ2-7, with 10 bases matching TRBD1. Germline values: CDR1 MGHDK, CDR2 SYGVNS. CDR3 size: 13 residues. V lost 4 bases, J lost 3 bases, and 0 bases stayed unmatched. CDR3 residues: CASSGTGGYEQYV. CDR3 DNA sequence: TGTGCCAGCAGTGGGACAGGGGGCTACGAGCAGTACGTC.

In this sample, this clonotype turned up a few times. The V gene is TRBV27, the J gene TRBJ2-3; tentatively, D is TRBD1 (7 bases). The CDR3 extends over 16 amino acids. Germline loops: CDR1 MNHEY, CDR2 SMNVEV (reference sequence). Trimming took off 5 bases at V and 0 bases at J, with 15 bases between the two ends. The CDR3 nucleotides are TGTGCCAGCAGTCCCCGACAGGGACTTAGCACAGATACGCAGTATTTT. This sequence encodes CASSPRQGLSTDTQYF.

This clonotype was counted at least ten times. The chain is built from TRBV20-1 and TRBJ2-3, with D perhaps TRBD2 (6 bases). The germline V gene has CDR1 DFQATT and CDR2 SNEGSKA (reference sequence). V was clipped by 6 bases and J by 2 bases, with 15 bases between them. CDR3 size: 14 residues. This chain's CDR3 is CSASSGTYTDTQYF. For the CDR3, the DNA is TGCAGTGCATCGTCGGGGACTTACACAGATACGCAGTATTTT.

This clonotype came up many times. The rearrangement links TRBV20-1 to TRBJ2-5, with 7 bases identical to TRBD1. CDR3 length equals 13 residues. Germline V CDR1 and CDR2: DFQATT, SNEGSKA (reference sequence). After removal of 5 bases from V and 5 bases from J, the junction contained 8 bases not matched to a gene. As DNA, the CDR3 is TGCAGTGCTCCTCCCGGGACAGCGGAGACCCAGTACTTC. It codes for CSAPPGTAETQYF.

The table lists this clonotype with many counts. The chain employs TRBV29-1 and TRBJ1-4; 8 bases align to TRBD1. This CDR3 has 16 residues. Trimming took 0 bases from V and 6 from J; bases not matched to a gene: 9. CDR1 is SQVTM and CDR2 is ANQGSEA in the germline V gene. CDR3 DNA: TGCAGCGTTGAAGAAGGCTACGACAGGGGATATGAAAAACTGTTTTTT. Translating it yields CSVEEGYDRGYEKLFF.

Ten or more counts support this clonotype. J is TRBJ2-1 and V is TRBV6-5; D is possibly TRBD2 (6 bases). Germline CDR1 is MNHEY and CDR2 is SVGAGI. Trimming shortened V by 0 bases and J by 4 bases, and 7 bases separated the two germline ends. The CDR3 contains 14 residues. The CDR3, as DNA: TGTGCCAGCAGTTACTCGGAGGGTTACAATGAGCAGTTCTTC. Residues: CASSYSEGYNEQFF.

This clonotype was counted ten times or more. This CDR3 is CASSPRFYGAFF. CDR3 coding DNA: TGTGCCAGCAGCCCCCGCTTTTATGGCGCTTTCTTT. The genes are TRBV11-2 and TRBJ1-1; D is undetermined. CDR3 length equals 12 residues. Germline CDR1 is SGHAT and CDR2 is FQNNGV. Trimming removed 5 bases at V and 11 bases at J, with 15 bases between.

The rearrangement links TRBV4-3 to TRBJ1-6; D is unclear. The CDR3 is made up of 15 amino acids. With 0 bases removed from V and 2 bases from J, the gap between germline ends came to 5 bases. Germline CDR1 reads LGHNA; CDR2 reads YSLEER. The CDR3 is CASSQDGPYNSPLHF. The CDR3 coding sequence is TGCGCCAGCAGCCAAGACGGACCCTATAATTCACCCCTCCACTTT.

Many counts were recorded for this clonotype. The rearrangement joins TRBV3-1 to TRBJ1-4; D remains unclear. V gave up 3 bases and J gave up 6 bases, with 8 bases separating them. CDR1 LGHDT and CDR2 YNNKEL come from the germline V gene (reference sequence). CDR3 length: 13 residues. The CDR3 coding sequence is TGTGCCAGCAGCCAGGTACCTTATGAAAAACTGTTTTTT. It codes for CASSQVPYEKLFF.

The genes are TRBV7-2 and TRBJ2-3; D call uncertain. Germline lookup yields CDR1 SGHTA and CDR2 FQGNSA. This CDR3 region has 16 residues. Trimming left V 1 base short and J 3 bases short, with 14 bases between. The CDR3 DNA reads TGTGCCAGCAGCTTAGGTGTAGGGTGGGCAACAGATACGCAGTATTTT. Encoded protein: CASSLGVGWATDTQYF.

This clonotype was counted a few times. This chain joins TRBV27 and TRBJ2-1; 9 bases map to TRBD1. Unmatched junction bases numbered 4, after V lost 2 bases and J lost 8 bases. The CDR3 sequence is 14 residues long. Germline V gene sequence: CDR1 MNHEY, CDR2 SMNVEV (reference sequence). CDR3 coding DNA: TGTGCCAGCAGTTTACGGACAGGGGCGGATGAGCAGTTCTTC. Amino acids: CASSLRTGADEQFF.

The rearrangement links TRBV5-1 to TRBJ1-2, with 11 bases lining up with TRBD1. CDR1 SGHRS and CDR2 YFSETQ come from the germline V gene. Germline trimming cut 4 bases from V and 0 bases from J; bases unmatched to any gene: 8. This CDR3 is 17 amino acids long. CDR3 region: CASSPGQGVIPNYGYTF. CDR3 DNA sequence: TGCGCCAGCAGCCCGGGACAGGGGGTTATACCTAACTATGGCTACACCTTC. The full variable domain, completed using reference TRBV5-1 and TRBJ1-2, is KAGVTQTPRYLIKTRGQQVTLSCSPISGHRSVSWYQQTPGQGLQFLFEYFSETQRNKGNFPGRFSGRQFSNSRSEMNVSTLELGDSALYLCASSPGQGVIPNYGYTFGSGTRLTVV.

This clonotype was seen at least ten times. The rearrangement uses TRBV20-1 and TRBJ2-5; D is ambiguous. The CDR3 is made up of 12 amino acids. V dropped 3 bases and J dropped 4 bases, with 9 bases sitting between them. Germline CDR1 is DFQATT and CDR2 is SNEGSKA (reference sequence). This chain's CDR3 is CSASGRIETQYF. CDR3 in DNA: TGCAGTGCTAGTGGAAGGATAGAGACCCAGTACTTC.

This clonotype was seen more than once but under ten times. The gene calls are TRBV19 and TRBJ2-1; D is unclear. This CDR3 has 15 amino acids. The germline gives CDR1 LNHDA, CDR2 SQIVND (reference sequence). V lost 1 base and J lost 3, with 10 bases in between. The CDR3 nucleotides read TGTGCCAGTAGTATAGGTGGGCTCCTCTACAATGAGCAGTTCTTC. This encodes CASSIGGLLYNEQFF.